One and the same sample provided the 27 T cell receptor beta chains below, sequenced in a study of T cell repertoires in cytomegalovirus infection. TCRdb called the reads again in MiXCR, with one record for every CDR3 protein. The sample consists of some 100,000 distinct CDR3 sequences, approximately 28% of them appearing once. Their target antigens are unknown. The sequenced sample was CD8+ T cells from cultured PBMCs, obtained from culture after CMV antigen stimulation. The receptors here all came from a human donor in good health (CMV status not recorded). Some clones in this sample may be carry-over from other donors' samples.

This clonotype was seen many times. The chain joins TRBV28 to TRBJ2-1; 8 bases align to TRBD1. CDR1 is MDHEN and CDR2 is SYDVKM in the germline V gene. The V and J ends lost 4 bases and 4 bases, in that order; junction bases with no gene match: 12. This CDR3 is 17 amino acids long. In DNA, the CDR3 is TGTGCCAGCAGTTATAAAGACAGGGGTGAGGTATACAATGAGCAGTTCTTC. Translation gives CASSYKDRGEVYNEQFF. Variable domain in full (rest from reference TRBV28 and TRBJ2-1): DVKVTQSSRYLVKRTGEKVFLECVQDMDHENMFWYRQDPGLGLRLIYFSYDVKMKEKGDIPEGYSVSREKKERFSLILESASTNQTSMYLCASSYKDRGEVYNEQFFGPGTRLTVL.

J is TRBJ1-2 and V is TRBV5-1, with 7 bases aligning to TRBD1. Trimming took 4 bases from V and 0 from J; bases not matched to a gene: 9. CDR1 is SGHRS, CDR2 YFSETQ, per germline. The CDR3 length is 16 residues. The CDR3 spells CASSLPSTGTNYGYTF. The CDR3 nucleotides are TGCGCCAGCAGCCTACCCTCGACAGGGACTAACTATGGCTACACCTTC.

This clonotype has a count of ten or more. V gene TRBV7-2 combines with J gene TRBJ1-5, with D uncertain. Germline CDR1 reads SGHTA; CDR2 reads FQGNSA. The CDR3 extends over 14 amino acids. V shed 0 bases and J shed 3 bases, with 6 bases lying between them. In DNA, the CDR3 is TGTGCCAGCAGCTTAGCCGACTCCAATCAGCCCCAGCATTTT. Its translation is CASSLADSNQPQHF.

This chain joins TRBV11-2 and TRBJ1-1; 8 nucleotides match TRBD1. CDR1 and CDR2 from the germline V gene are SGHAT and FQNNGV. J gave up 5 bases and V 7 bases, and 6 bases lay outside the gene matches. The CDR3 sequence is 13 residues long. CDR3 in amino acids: CASTEQGATEAFF. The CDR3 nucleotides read TGTGCCAGCACCGAGCAGGGGGCAACTGAAGCTTTCTTT. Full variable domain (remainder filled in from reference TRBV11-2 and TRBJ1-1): EAGVAQSPRYKIIEKRQSVAFWCNPISGHATLYWYQQILGQGPKLLIQFQNNGVVDDSQLPKDRFSAERLKGVDSTLKIQPAKLEDSAVYLCASTEQGATEAFFGQGTRLTVV.

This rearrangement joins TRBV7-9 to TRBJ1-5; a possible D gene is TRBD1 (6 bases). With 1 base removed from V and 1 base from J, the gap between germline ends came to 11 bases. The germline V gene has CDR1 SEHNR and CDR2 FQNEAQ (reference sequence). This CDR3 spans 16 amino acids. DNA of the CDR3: TGTGCCAGCAGCTTAGATGACAGGACGAGCAATCAGCCCCAGCATTTT. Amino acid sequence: CASSLDDRTSNQPQHF.

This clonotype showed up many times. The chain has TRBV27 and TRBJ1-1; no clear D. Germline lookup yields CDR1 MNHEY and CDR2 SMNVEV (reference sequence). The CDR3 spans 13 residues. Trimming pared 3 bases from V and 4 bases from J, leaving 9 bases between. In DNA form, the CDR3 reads TGTGCCAGCAGTTTGGCCCGGGGCACTGAAGCTTTCTTT. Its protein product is CASSLARGTEAFF.

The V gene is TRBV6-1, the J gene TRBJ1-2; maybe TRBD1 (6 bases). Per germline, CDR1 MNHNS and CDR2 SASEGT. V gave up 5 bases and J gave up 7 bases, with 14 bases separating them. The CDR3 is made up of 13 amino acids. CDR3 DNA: TGTGCCAGCAGTACCTCAACAGGGTTTGGCTACACCTTC. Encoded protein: CASSTSTGFGYTF.

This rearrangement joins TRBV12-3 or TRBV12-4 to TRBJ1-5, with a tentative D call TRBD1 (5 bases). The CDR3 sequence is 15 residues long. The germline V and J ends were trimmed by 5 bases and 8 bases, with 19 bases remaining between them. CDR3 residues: CASSGAGTGVEPQHF. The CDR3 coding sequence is TGTGCCAGCAGTGGTGCCGGGACTGGCGTGGAGCCCCAGCATTTT.

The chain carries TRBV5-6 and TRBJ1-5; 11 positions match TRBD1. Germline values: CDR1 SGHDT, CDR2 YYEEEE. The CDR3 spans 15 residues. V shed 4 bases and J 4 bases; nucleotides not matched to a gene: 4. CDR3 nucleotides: TGTGCCAGCAGCGGGGGACAGGGGGGTAATCAGCCCCAGCATTTT. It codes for CASSGGQGGNQPQHF.

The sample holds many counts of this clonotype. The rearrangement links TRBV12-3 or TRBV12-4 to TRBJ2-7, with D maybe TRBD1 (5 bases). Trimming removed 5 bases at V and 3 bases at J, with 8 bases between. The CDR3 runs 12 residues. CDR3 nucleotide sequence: TGTGCCAGCAGTGACGACAGCTACGAGCAGTACTTC. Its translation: CASSDDSYEQYF.

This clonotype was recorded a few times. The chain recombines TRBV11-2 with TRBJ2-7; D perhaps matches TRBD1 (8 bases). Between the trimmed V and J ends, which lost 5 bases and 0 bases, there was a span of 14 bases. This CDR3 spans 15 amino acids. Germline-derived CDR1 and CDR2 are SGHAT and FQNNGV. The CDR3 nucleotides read TGTGCCAGCAGCATACAGGGGGGGAACTCCTACGAGCAGTACTTC. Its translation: CASSIQGGNSYEQYF.

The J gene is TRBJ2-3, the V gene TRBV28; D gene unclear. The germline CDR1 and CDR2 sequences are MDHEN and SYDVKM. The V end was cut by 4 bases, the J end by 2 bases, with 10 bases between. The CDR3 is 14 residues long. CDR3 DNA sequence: TGTGCCAGCAGTTCCCGAGGCTTCACAGATACGCAGTATTTT. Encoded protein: CASSSRGFTDTQYF. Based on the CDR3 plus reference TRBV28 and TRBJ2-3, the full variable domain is DVKVTQSSRYLVKRTGEKVFLECVQDMDHENMFWYRQDPGLGLRLIYFSYDVKMKEKGDIPEGYSVSREKKERFSLILESASTNQTSMYLCASSSRGFTDTQYFGPGTRLTVL.

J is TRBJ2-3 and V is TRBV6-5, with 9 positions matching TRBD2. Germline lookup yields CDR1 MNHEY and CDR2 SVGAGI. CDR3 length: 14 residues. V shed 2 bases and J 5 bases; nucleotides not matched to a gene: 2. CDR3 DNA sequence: TGTGCCAGCAGTTACGGAGCGGGGGGAGATACGCAGTATTTT. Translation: CASSYGAGGDTQYF.

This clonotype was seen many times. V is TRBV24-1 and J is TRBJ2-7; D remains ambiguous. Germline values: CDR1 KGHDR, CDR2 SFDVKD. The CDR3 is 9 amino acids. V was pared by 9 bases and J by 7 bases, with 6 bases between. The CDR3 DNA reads TGTGCCACCCCTGGAGAGCAGTACTTC. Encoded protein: CATPGEQYF.

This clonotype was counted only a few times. The CDR3 is CASSLWLLEDGATNEKLFF. CDR3 bases: TGTGCCAGCAGTTTATGGTTGTTGGAGGACGGCGCAACTAATGAAAAACTGTTTTTT. V and J are TRBV28 and TRBJ1-4; no definite D call. From germline, CDR1 is MDHEN and CDR2 SYDVKM. V lost 0 bases and J 0 bases, leaving 17 bases between the germline ends. CDR3 size: 19 residues.

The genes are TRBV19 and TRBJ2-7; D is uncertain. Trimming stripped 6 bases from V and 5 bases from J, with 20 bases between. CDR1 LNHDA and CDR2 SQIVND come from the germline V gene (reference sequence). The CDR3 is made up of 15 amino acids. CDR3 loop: CASSPPSSGRNEQYF. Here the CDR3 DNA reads TGTGCCAGTAGCCCGCCGAGTTCGGGTCGGAACGAGCAGTACTTC.

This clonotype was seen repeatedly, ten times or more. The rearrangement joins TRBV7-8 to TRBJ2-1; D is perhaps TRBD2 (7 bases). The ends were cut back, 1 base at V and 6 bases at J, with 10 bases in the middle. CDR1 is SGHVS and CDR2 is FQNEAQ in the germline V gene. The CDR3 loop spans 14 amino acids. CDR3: CASSLGAGANEQFF. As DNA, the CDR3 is TGTGCCAGCAGCTTAGGGGCGGGGGCCAATGAGCAGTTCTTC.

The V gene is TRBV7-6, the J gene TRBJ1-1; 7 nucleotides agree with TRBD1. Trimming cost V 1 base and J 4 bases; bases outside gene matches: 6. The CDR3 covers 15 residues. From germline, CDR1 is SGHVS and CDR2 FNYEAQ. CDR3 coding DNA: TGTGCCAGCAGCTTAGTCGAGGGGGCGGGCACTGAAGCTTTCTTT. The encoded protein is CASSLVEGAGTEAFF.

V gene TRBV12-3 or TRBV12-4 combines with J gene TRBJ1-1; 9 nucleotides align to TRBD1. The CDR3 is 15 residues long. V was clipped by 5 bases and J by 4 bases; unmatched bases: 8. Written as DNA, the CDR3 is TGTGCCAGCAGTCCAAACACAGGGGGCGGCACTGAAGCTTTCTTT. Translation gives CASSPNTGGGTEAFF.

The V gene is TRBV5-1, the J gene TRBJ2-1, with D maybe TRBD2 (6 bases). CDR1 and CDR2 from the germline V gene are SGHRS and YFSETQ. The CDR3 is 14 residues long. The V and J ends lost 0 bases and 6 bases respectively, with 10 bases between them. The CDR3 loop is CASSLAGDFNEQFF. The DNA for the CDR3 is TGCGCCAGCAGCTTGGCGGGGGATTTCAATGAGCAGTTCTTC.

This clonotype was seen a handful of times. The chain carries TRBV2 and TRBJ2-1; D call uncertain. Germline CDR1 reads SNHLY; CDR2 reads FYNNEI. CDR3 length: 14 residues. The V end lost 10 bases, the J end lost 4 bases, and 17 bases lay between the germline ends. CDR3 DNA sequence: TGTGCCATCAAGGGCTCGGGTCGGTACAATGAGCAGTTCTTC. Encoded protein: CAIKGSGRYNEQFF.

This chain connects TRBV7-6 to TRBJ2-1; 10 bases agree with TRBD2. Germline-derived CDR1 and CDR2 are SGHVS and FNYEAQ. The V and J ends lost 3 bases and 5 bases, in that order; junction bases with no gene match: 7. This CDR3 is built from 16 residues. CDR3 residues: CASSLASGGAHNEQFF. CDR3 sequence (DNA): TGTGCCAGCAGCTTGGCCAGCGGGGGGGCCCACAATGAGCAGTTCTTC.

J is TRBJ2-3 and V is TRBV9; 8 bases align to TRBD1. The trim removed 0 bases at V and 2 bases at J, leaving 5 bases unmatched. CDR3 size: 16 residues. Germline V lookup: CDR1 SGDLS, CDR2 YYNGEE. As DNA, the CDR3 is TGTGCCAGCAGCGTAGTCGGACAGGGTGTCACAGATACGCAGTATTTT. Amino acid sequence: CASSVVGQGVTDTQYF.

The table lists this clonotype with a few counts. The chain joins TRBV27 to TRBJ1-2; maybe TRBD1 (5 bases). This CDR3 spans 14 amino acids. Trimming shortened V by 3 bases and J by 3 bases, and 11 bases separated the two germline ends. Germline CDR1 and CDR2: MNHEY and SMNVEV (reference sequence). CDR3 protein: CASSFQGNYYGYTF. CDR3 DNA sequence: TGTGCCAGCAGTTTCCAGGGTAACTACTATGGCTACACCTTC.

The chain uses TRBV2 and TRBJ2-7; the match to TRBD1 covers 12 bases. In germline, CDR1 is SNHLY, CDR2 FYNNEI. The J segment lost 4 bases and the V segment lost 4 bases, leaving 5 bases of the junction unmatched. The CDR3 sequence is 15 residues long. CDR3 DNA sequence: TGTGCCAGCAGTGCACGGGACAGGGGGCAGTACGAGCAGTACTTC. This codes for CASSARDRGQYEQYF. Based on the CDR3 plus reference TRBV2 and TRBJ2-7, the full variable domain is EPEVTQTPSHQVTQMGQEVILRCVPISNHLYFYWYRQILGQKVEFLVSFYNNEISEKSEIFDDQFSVERPDGSNFTLKIRSTKLEDSAMYFCASSARDRGQYEQYFGPGTRLTVT.

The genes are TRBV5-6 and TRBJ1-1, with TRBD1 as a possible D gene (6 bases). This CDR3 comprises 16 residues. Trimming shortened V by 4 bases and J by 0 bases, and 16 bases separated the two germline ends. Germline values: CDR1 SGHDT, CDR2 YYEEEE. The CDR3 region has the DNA TGTGCCAGCAGCGAAAACAGGGACTTGTTGAACACTGAAGCTTTCTTT. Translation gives CASSENRDLLNTEAFF.

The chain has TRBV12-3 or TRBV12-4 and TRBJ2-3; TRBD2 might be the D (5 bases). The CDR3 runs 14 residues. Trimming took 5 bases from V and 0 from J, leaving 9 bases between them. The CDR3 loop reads CASSGWESTDTQYF. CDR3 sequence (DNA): TGTGCCAGCAGTGGCTGGGAGAGCACAGATACGCAGTATTTT.